This is a list of T cell receptor beta chains from one sample in a study of T cells in Graves' hyperthyroidism and ophthalmopathy. TCRdb redid the calling of the multiplex PCR reads with MiXCR, one entry per CDR3 protein. The data hold roughly 380,000 distinct CDR3 sequences, with roughly 18% observed a single time. The sequenced material came from blood. These receptors were collected from a woman in her forties with Graves' ophthalmopathy. CDR3s include the opening cysteine and the closing phenylalanine or tryptophan. The D gene is left open where the match is weak.

TRBJ2-5 | TRBD2 | TRBV11-2 | CASSFPRREDLGGEETQYF
TRBJ2-5 | TRBD2 | TRBV6-5 | CASSYTVASGRLETQYF
TRBJ2-7 | . | TRBV7-2 | CASSLARERHEQYF
TRBJ1-1 | TRBD1 | TRBV30 | CAWSRQGTEAFF
TRBJ2-7 | . | TRBV19 | CASQDVTGGAPYEQYF
TRBJ1-2 | . | TRBV6-2/TRBV6-3 | CASGDLITWGYTF
TRBJ1-6 | TRBD1 | TRBV7-2 | CASSPTGGSPLHF
TRBJ1-6 | TRBD1 | TRBV30 | CAWSGGQGSPLHF
TRBJ2-7 | . | TRBV7-2 | CASSLMQTGSYEQYF
TRBJ2-5 | . | TRBV28 | CASMGGSEGSETQYF
TRBJ1-2 | TRBD1 | TRBV28 | CASRPPGGVYGYTF
TRBJ1-5 | TRBD1 | TRBV30 | CAWSIGTDDQPQHF
TRBJ1-1 | TRBD1 | TRBV15 | CATSRDRGMNTEAFF
TRBJ1-3 | TRBD1 | TRBV6-2/TRBV6-3 | CASSWDSDSGNTIYF
TRBJ2-7 | TRBD2 | TRBV29-1 | CSVEAGGLAGERVQYF
TRBJ2-5 | TRBD2 | TRBV5-1 | CASTLGTSSVTQYF
TRBJ2-7 | . | TRBV12-3/TRBV12-4 | CASSSQGGSLYEQYF
TRBJ2-7 | TRBD1 | TRBV28 | CASTHSGPGQGTFEQYF
TRBJ2-2 | TRBD2 | TRBV10-2 | CASSGGSGKAGELFF
TRBJ2-7 | TRBD2 | TRBV20-1 | CSARTRLAGPAYEQYF
TRBJ2-7 | . | TRBV6-2/TRBV6-3 | CASSYSGPSSYEQYF
TRBJ2-5 | . | TRBV7-9 | CASSLMGGSYQETQYF
TRBJ2-7 | . | TRBV30 | CAWSAGPYEQYF
TRBJ2-4 | . | TRBV18 | CASSPGLIAKNIQYF
TRBJ1-6 | TRBD1 | TRBV11-2 | CASSYEGAHNSPLYF
TRBJ2-5 | TRBD1 | TRBV12-5 | CASGLAGTGSVKETQYF
TRBJ2-7 | TRBD2 | TRBV28 | CASSLSGSTPYEQYF
TRBJ2-7 | TRBD2 | TRBV6-1 | CASRVAGEQYF
TRBJ2-5 | TRBD2 | TRBV28 | CASIERDGGETQYF
TRBJ2-5 | . | TRBV7-2 | CASSSALGETQYF
TRBJ1-3 | . | TRBV6-2/TRBV6-3 | CASSYGPGTEDTIYF